The table lists the clone carrying this T cell receptor beta chain with a few counts. The target antigen is unknown. The germline CDR1 and CDR2 sequences are SGHVS and FNYEAQ. The CDR3 length is 16 residues. V lost 1 base and J lost 4; bases outside the gene matches: 6. This sample was taken from a study of beta chain features in type 1 diabetes. Findings and caveats of the study: Lower insertion and higher deletion counts appeared at VDJ junctions in type 1 diabetes patients. The similarity of naive, central memory and Treg TCRB repertoires appeared greater among patients than among healthy donors.

A heparinised blood draw that averaged roughly 100 mL was obtained once from each donor. CD45RO/CCR7/CD25/CD127/CD95/CD27 staining was used to isolate CD4+ naive, central memory, regulatory and stem cell-like memory cells by sorting. Expressed TCRB transcripts were sequenced because the entire RNA isolate underwent reverse transcription. TCRdb keeps only in-frame clones here, not all; method: immunoSEQ multiplex PCR. The sample includes approximately 150,000 clones, over 9.5% seen only once; the top ten take under 1.5%. V usage is TRBV7-6 and J usage is TRBJ1-3, with 8 bases lining up with TRBD1. The sequence was collected from a man between 18 and 29 years old in good health. The material sequenced was naive CD4+ T cells from blood. The CDR3 sequence: CASSLVQGAIGNTIYF. The DNA for the CDR3 is TGTGCCAGCAGCTTAGTGCAGGGGGCAATCGGAAACACCATATATTTT.